This T cell receptor beta chain comes out of a study of blood T cell repertoires in COVID-19. The wider study: From the United States, Italy and Spain came samples of acute and convalescent COVID-19. In each case, the material was cDNA or gDNA derived from T cells, B-cell-depleted T cells, or PBMCs.

In the authors' workflow: Nucleated cell number was recorded as an estimate derived from reference gene primer amplification. Assay used: immunoSEQ multiplex PCR; TCRdb lists only in-frame clones, some missing. From that table come the V and J calls and clone size; the DNA was used to work out D and trimming. The data hold roughly 28,000 clones, with roughly nine tenths observed a single time. This clone was counted a few times. The junction had 9 bases not matched to a gene; V was cut back by 3 bases and J by 8 bases. Germline CDR1 reads WNHNN; CDR2 reads SYGVQD (reference sequence). This CDR3 comprises 16 residues.

V usage is TRBV10-1 and J usage is TRBJ2-1, with 11 bases matching TRBD1. What was sequenced was peripheral blood. The TCR was taken from a human donor with acute or convalescent COVID-19. The donor label of this sample is uncertain. CDR3 nucleotides: TGCGCCAGCAGTGAACCCGGGACAGGGGGATGGGATGAGCAGTTCTTC. It translates to CASSEPGTGGWDEQFF.